This T cell receptor (beta chain) originates from a study of identical twins. Only a few counts were recorded for this clonotype. Its antigen remains unidentified. V lost 3 bases to trimming and J lost 3 bases; unmatched junction nucleotides: 2. Germline V lookup: CDR1 LNHNV, CDR2 YYDKDF (reference sequence). CDR3 length: 15 amino acids. Study results and caveats: Models underestimated TCR alpha sharing (out-of-frame) in monozygotic twins. Cross-sectional statistical analysis was relied on for the conclusions, without the same donors being followed.

A universal primer site came from template switching; cDNA carried unique molecular identifiers. TCRdb used MiXCR to reprocess the 5' RACE reads, holding one entry per CDR3 protein. The sample holds 750,000 to 950,000 distinct CDR3 sequences, around 12% seen once. The sample was also reused in another study, on yellow fever vaccine responses in identical twins. That source adds: Twins' vaccine T cell responses reportedly seemed partly convergent and partly personalized.

This rearrangement joins TRBV15 to TRBJ2-1, with 10 nucleotides matching TRBD2. The clonotype comes from a young woman in good health. The sequenced sample was PBMCs. The CDR3 DNA reads as TGTGCCACCAGCAGTGGACTAGCGGACTACAATGAGCAGTTCTTC. It translates to CATSSGLADYNEQFF.